The clone carrying this T cell receptor beta chain appeared a few times. Its matching antigen is unknown. This CDR3 is built from 14 residues. The data were obtained in a study of cytomegalovirus exposure and HLA in healthy donors. Findings and limits, study-wide: Later on, an analysis tied around 17,000 TCR beta sequences to HLA alleles at 0.05 false discovery rate. Clonal expansion was found to be greater in HLA-associated TCR beta chains than in equally common others in a later analysis.

Primers included in the PCR were 60 Vbeta and 13 Jbeta primers. Here immunoSEQ multiplex PCR was the method, and the copy in TCRdb shows in-frame clones only, minus some. This sample carries about 160,000 clones, around 80% of them seen once, and the ten largest clones take 8% to 10%. The source material was PBMCs. This chain uses TRBV21-1 with TRBJ1-5; whether TRBD1, the table's D call, matches the DNA was not checked. TRBV21-1 is labeled a pseudogene. The receptor was derived from a man younger than 30 in good health and CMV-seropositive. The CDR3 sequence: CASSLANRAKPQHF. In nucleotides, the CDR3 is TGTGCCAGCAGCTTGGCTAACAGGGCGAAGCCCCAGCATTTT.